These 10 T cell receptor beta chains were all obtained from the same sample, sequenced in a study of blood T cell repertoires in COVID-19 (TCRdb year 2020). Receptors were amplified or captured by the immunoSEQ multiplex PCR assay. What TCRdb holds here is the immuneACCESS table cut down to in-frame rearrangements. Part of the clones is not present; checked against another copy, under half of the missing clones reflect an unresolved V gene, and the others are unexplained. Within this sample are roughly 86,000 clones, with approximately 86% of them counted one time only. The top ten clonotypes cover approximately 3% of the sample. The sequenced sample was peripheral blood. These receptors were collected from an elderly woman with COVID-19, enrolled during active disease.

The genes are TRBV18 and TRBJ2-3; no definite D call. The V gene lost 2 bases and the J gene lost 5 bases, with 5 bases spanning the gap. CDR3 size: 12 residues. The germline V gene has CDR1 KGHSH and CDR2 LQKENI. The CDR3 DNA reads TGTGCCAGCTCACCATCCCAAGATACGCAGTATTTT. It specifies CASSPSQDTQYF.

The genes are TRBV4-1 and TRBJ1-2; weak D call: TRBD1 (6 bases). CDR3 length equals 17 residues. Germline V gene lookup returns CDR1 MGHRA and CDR2 YSYEKL. Trimming stripped 0 bases from V and 2 bases from J, with 16 bases between. The DNA for the CDR3 is TGCGCCAGCAGCCAAGATTGGGGGGGCGCTGGGAACTATGGCTACACCTTC. Protein: CASSQDWGGAGNYGYTF.

The rearrangement links TRBV23-1 to TRBJ1-1, with 7 positions matching TRBD1. Being an ORF, TRBV23-1 has a function that is uncertain. The CDR3 has 14 residues. V lost 3 bases and J lost 7; bases outside the gene matches: 8. This CDR3 reads CASSHPRGEGEAFF. The CDR3 DNA follows: TGCGCCAGCAGTCACCCCAGGGGGGAAGGTGAAGCTTTCTTT.

In nucleotides, the CDR3 is TGTGCCAGCAGCCAAGAGGGACTAGCGGGTTCGTCTCAGTTCTTC. It codes for CASSQEGLAGSSQFF. This rearrangement joins TRBV3-1 (or the pseudogene TRBV3-2) to TRBJ2-1; 12 nucleotides match TRBD2. Trimming removed 0 bases from V and 13 bases from J; junction bases left unmatched: 7. Germline CDR1 and CDR2: LGHDT and YNNKEL (reference sequence). The CDR3 spans 15 residues.

V and J are TRBV7-2 and TRBJ2-2, with TRBD1 identical over 10 bases. This CDR3 comprises 14 residues. Germline assignment: CDR1 SGHTA and CDR2 FQGNSA. The J segment lost 5 bases and the V segment lost 6 bases, leaving 3 bases of the junction unmatched. CDR3 sequence reads: CASRTGGRTGELFF. Written as DNA, the CDR3 is TGTGCCAGCAGGACAGGGGGCAGAACCGGGGAGCTGTTTTTT.

The CDR3 DNA reads TGTGCCAGCAGCCAGCGTAACTACGACAATGAGCAGTTCTTC. It codes for CASSQRNYDNEQFF. The J gene is TRBJ2-1, the V gene TRBV3-1 (or the pseudogene TRBV3-2); D ambiguous. The germline V and J ends were trimmed by 3 bases and 5 bases, with 11 bases remaining between them. CDR3 length: 14 amino acids. The V gene's germline CDR1 is LGHDT and CDR2 YNNKEL (reference sequence).

The J gene is TRBJ2-1, the V gene TRBV3-1 (or the pseudogene TRBV3-2); perhaps TRBD2 as D (6 bases). The V end lost 4 bases, the J end lost 5 bases, and 18 bases lay between the germline ends. The germline V gene has CDR1 LGHDT and CDR2 YNNKEL (reference sequence). The CDR3 totals 16 residues. Here the CDR3 DNA reads TGTGCCAGCAGCCGCACGGAGGGGCGACGGGACAATGAGCAGTTCTTC. Its translation: CASSRTEGRRDNEQFF.

The chain uses TRBV12-3 or TRBV12-4 and TRBJ1-1; no firm D call. Trimming removed 8 bases at V and 1 base at J, with 5 bases between. The CDR3 consists of 11 residues. As DNA, the CDR3 is TGTGCCAGCCGGGGGAACACTGAAGCTTTCTTT. It codes for CASRGNTEAFF.

As regards this clone: The sample holds other DNA sequences that translate to the same CDR3. The rearrangement joins TRBV7-2 to TRBJ1-1; D is undetermined. From germline, CDR1 is SGHTA and CDR2 FQGNSA. The V and J ends lost 1 base and 1 base respectively, with 7 bases between them. The CDR3 spans 14 residues. The CDR3 sequence is CASSLGRGNTEAFF. CDR3 DNA: TGTGCCAGCAGCTTAGGGCGGGGGAACACTGAAGCTTTCTTT.

The rearrangement uses TRBV14 and TRBJ2-3, with D tentatively TRBD1 (6 bases). The germline V gene encodes CDR1 SGHDN and CDR2 FVKESK. This CDR3 has 15 residues. Trimming stripped 2 bases from V and 0 bases from J, with 9 bases between. CDR3: CASSQRQVSTDTQYF. CDR3 DNA: TGTGCCAGCAGCCAACGACAGGTTAGCACAGATACGCAGTATTTT.